This TCR beta chain emerged from a study of blood T cell repertoires in COVID-19. Study overall: Whether acute or convalescent, the COVID-19 samples came from the United States, Italy and Spain. The analysed material was cDNA or gDNA that came from T cells, B-cell-depleted T cells, or PBMCs.

Profiling relied on immunoSEQ multiplex PCR, and the TCRdb table lists in-frame clones only, not all of them. The table has over 130,000 clones, around 81% seen once; the top ten hold about 8%. The sequenced sample consisted of peripheral blood. The receptor's source is a human donor in a cohort sampled during active COVID-19.

CDR3 DNA sequence: TGTGCCAGCAGCGACCGGGACATCAACACCGGGGAGCTGTTTTTT. Its translation: CASSDRDINTGELFF. The chain joins TRBV7-9 to TRBJ2-2; weak D call: TRBD1 (6 bases). There are 15 residues in the CDR3. V lost 5 bases and J lost 2, with 12 bases in between. Germline lookup yields CDR1 SEHNR and CDR2 FQNEAQ (reference sequence).